Each of the 8 T cell receptor beta chains below was sequenced from the same sample in a study of cytomegalovirus exposure and HLA in healthy donors (dated by TCRdb to 2016 to 2017). Libraries came from the immunoSEQ multiplex PCR assay. A mixture of 60 forward primers for TCR Vbeta segments and 13 reverse primers for TCR Jbeta segments was used in the multiplex PCR. TCRdb limited this immuneACCESS table to in-frame rearrangements with V and J called. A share of clones is missing; checked studies link under half to unresolved V genes, and the rest is unexplained. The sample includes roughly 110,000 clones, with 65% to 85% observed a single time. The ten top clones hold approximately 2.6% of the sample. Input material: PBMCs. These TCRs come from a male donor in good health and CMV-seropositive.

This chain joins TRBV7-6 and TRBJ2-2, with 8 bases that match TRBD1. With V trimmed by 5 bases and J by 6 bases, 5 bases remained unmatched. This CDR3 has 14 residues. The germline V gene has CDR1 SGHVS and CDR2 FNYEAQ. CDR3 DNA sequence: TGTGCCAGCAGCACGGACAGGGTCTCCGGGGAGCTGTTTTTT. It encodes CASSTDRVSGELFF.

Only a few counts were recorded for this clone. The chain couples TRBV4-3 to TRBJ1-6; weak D call: TRBD1 (6 bases). Germline CDR1 is LGHNA and CDR2 is YSLEER. Trimming cost V 0 bases and J 10 bases, with 13 bases left between them. This CDR3 is 15 amino acids long. The CDR3 DNA is TGCGCCAGCAGCCAAGAGAACAGGGAGTACTCACCCCTCCACTTT. Translating it yields CASSQENREYSPLHF.

This clone appeared a few times. The chain joins TRBV19 to TRBJ2-2; possibly TRBD1 for D (5 bases). The CDR3 loop spans 16 amino acids. CDR1 is LNHDA, CDR2 SQIVND, per germline (reference sequence). V was trimmed by 6 bases and J by 2 bases, leaving 16 bases between them. For the CDR3, the DNA is TGTGCCAGTAGCGGTGGGCAGGGCGCTAACACCGGGGAGCTGTTTTTT. Its translation: CASSGGQGANTGELFF. The full variable domain, its missing parts supplied by reference TRBV19 and TRBJ2-2, is DGGITQSPKYLFRKEGQNVTLSCEQNLNHDAMYWYRQDPGQGLRLIYYSQIVNDFQKGDIAEGYSVSREKKESFPLTVTSAQKNPTAFYLCASSGGQGANTGELFFGEGSRLTVL.

The V and J genes are TRBV7-6 and TRBJ2-5; 10 positions agree with TRBD2. This CDR3 has 17 amino acids. V shed 1 base and J 3 bases; nucleotides not matched to a gene: 8. CDR1 is SGHVS and CDR2 is FNYEAQ in the germline V gene. Written as DNA, the CDR3 is TGTGCCAGCAGCTTAGAGGTTAGCGGGGGGAAGGAAGAGACCCAGTACTTC. Translating it yields CASSLEVSGGKEETQYF. The full variable domain, its missing parts supplied by reference TRBV7-6 and TRBJ2-5, is GAGVSQSPRYKVTKRGQDVALRCDPISGHVSLYWYRQALGQGPEFLTYFNYEAQQDKSGLPNDRFSAERPEGSISTLTIQRTEQRDSAMYRCASSLEVSGGKEETQYFGPGTRLLVL.

This clone was detected once. This chain joins TRBV28 and TRBJ2-7; 8 bases map to TRBD2. The CDR3 totals 15 residues. Trimming cost V 8 bases and J 6 bases; bases outside gene matches: 15. Germline CDR1 reads MDHEN; CDR2 reads SYDVKM. The CDR3, as DNA: TGTGCCAGCTCCCGACTAGCGACCCTAAGGGGCGAGCAGTACTTC. As protein: CASSRLATLRGEQYF. Full variable domain (remainder filled in from reference TRBV28 and TRBJ2-7): DVKVTQSSRYLVKRTGEKVFLECVQDMDHENMFWYRQDPGLGLRLIYFSYDVKMKEKGDIPEGYSVSREKKERFSLILESASTNQTSMYLCASSRLATLRGEQYFGPGTRLTVT.

The chain combines TRBV7-9 with TRBJ1-5; D call uncertain. The CDR3 spans 14 residues. Germline-derived CDR1 and CDR2 are SEHNR and FQNEAQ (reference sequence). Trimming took off 4 bases at V and 2 bases at J, with 9 bases between the two ends. The chain's CDR3 is CASSSASGNQPQHF. CDR3 sequence (DNA): TGTGCCAGCAGCTCGGCAAGCGGCAATCAGCCCCAGCATTTT.

This clone was seen a few times. The V and J genes are TRBV5-1 and TRBJ2-3; D gene ambiguous. The CDR3 runs 13 residues. Germline CDR1 reads SGHRS; CDR2 reads YFSETQ. V lost 0 bases, J lost 7 bases, and 9 bases lay in between. The CDR3 loop reads CASSLAARNTQYF. The CDR3 nucleotides read TGCGCCAGCAGCTTGGCCGCGAGAAATACGCAGTATTTT.

The chain recombines TRBV4-2 with TRBJ1-6; 9 bases align to TRBD1. V gave up 5 bases and J gave up 7 bases; unmatched junction bases: 6. The CDR3 is made up of 15 amino acids. The germline CDR1 and CDR2 sequences are LGHNA and YNFKEQ. The DNA for the CDR3 is TGTGCCAGCAGCTCGGGACAGGGTCGAAATTCACCCCTCCACTTT. The encoded protein is CASSSGQGRNSPLHF.